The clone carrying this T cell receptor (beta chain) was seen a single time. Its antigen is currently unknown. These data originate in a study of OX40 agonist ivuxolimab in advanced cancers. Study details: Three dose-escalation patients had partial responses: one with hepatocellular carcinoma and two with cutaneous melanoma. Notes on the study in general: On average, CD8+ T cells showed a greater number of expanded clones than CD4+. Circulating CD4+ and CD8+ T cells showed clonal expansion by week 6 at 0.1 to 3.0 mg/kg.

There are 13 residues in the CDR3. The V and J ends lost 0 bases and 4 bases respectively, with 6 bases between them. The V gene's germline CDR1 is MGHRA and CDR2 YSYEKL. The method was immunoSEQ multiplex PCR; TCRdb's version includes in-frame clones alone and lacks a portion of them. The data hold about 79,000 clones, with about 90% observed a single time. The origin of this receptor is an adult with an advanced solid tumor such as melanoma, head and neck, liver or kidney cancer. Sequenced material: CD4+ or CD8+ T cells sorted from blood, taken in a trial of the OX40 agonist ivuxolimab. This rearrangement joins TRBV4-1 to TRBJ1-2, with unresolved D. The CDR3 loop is CASSQEAGYGYTF. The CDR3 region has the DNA TGCGCCAGCAGCCAAGAGGCGGGCTATGGCTACACCTTC.